Listed here is a single TCR beta chain. Germline V gene lookup returns CDR1 SGHNT and CDR2 YENEEA. This CDR3 has 18 residues. Trimming at V came to 0 bases and at J to 8 bases, leaving 14 bases not matched to a gene. The data derive from a study of shared T cell receptors in the human thymus. Data came from immunoSEQ multiplex PCR; TCRdb stores just in-frame clones and leaves some out. Seen here are roughly 410,000 clones, 95% observed once, and the top ten hold approximately 0.02%. The chain uses TRBV11-3 and TRBJ2-3; 10 nucleotides agree with TRBD2. Sequencing input: thymocytes. The TCR was taken from a human donor. The CDR3 sequence is CASSLDSPSGRAGGTQYF. The CDR3 DNA reads as TGTGCCAGCAGCTTAGACTCCCCTAGCGGGAGAGCCGGGGGTACGCAGTATTTT.